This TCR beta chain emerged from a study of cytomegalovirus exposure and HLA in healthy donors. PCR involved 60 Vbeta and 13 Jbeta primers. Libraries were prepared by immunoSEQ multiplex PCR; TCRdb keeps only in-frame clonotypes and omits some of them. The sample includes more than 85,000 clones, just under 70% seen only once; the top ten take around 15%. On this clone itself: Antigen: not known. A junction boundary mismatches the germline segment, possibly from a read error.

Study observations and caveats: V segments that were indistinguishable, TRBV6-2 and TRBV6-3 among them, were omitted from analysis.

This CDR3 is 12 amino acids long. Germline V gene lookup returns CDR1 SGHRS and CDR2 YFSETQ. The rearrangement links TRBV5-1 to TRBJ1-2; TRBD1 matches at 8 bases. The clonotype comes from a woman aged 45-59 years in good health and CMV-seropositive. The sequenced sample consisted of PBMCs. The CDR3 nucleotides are TGTGCCACCCGGACAGGGTACTATGGCTACACCTTC. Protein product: CATRTGYYGYTF.